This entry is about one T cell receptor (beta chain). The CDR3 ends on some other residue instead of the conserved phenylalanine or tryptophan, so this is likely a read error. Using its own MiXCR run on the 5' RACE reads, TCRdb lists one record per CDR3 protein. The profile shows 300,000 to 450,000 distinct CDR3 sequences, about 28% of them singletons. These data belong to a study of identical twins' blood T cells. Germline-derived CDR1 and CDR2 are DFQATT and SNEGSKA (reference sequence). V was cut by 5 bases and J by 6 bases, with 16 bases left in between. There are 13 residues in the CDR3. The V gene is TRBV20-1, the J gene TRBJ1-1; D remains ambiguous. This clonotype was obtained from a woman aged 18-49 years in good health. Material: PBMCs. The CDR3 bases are TGCAGTGCTCGAACGGACCCAAATTCTGAAGCTTTCTCT. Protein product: CSARTDPNSEAFS.